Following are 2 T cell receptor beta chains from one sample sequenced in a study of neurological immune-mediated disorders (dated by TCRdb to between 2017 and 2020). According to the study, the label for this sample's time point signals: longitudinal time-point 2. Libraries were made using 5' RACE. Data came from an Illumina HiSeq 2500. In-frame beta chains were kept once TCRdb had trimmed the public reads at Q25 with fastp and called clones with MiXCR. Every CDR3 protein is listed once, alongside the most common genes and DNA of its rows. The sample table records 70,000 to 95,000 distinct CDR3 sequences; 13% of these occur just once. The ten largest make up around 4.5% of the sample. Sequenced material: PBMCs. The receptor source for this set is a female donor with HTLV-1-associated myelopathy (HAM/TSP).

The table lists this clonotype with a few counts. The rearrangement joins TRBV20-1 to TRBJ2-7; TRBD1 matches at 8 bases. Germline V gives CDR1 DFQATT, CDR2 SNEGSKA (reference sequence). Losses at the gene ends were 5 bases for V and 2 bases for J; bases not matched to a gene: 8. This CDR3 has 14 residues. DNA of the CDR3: TGCAGTGCTGGATCAGACAGGGGACCCTACGAGCAGTACTTC. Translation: CSAGSDRGPYEQYF.

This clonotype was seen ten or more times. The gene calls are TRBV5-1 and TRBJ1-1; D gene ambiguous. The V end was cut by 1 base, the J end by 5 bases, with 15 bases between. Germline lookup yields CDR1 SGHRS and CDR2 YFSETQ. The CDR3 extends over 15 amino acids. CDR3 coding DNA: TGCGCCAGCAGCTTGTATGGCAGTTCAAATACTGAAGCTTTCTTT. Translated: CASSLYGSSNTEAFF.